These 10 T cell receptor beta chains share one sample of origin, sequenced in a study of blood T cell repertoires in COVID-19 (TCRdb year 2020). Receptor amplification or capture employed the immunoSEQ multiplex PCR assay. Here the immuneACCESS table is served through TCRdb, limited to in-frame sequences with V and J called. Missing clones are a known gap in these copies; in checked studies unresolved V genes cover under half, and the rest lacks a known reason. The sample yields more than 200,000 clones; roughly 91% were counted once. More than 3.5% of the sample rests with the top ten. Sequencing was performed on PBMCs or T cells enriched from blood (not recorded which). These receptors all come from a woman aged 30 to 39 who had recovered from COVID-19.

The chain recombines TRBV14 with TRBJ2-1, with TRBD2 matching over 10 bases. The CDR3 runs to 15 residues. V lost 2 bases to trimming and J lost 6 bases; unmatched junction nucleotides: 4. Germline V CDR1 and CDR2: SGHDN, FVKESK. As DNA, the CDR3 is TGTGCCAGCAGCCAACTAGCGGGAGCCCCCAATGAGCAGTTCTTC. Its protein is CASSQLAGAPNEQFF.

V usage is TRBV5-1 and J usage is TRBJ1-2; the match to TRBD1 covers 8 bases. Germline values: CDR1 SGHRS, CDR2 YFSETQ. V was clipped by 4 bases and J by 6 bases; unmatched bases: 8. The CDR3 is 14 residues long. Here the CDR3 reads CASSLGQETNGYTF. CDR3 in DNA: TGCGCCAGCAGCCTGGGACAGGAGACGAATGGCTACACCTTC. Using reference TRBV5-1 and TRBJ1-2 for the parts outside the CDR3, the full variable domain is KAGVTQTPRYLIKTRGQQVTLSCSPISGHRSVSWYQQTPGQGLQFLFEYFSETQRNKGNFPGRFSGRQFSNSRSEMNVSTLELGDSALYLCASSLGQETNGYTFGSGTRLTVV.

The V and J genes are TRBV7-9 and TRBJ2-1; 7 nucleotides agree with TRBD2. This CDR3 is built from 16 residues. With V trimmed by 1 base and J by 5 bases, 8 bases remained unmatched. Germline lookup yields CDR1 SEHNR and CDR2 FQNEAQ (reference sequence). The CDR3 here is CASSLGMREYDNEQFF. DNA for the CDR3: TGTGCCAGCAGCTTAGGGATGCGGGAGTATGACAATGAGCAGTTCTTC.

The rearrangement uses TRBV6-5 and TRBJ1-1, with D perhaps TRBD1 (5 bases). The germline V gene encodes CDR1 MNHEY and CDR2 SVGAGI. This CDR3 region has 14 residues. V lost 1 base and J 5 bases, leaving 11 bases between the germline ends. The CDR3 reads CASSYYEAGTEAFF. The DNA of the CDR3 is TGTGCCAGCAGTTACTATGAAGCAGGGACTGAAGCTTTCTTT.

The chain uses TRBV19 and TRBJ1-1; the D gene is possibly TRBD1 (6 bases). The CDR3 totals 18 residues. Trimming removed 3 bases at V and 0 bases at J, with 20 bases between. Per germline, CDR1 LNHDA and CDR2 SQIVND (reference sequence). This chain's CDR3 is CASSIPIGQMLMNTEAFF. The CDR3 region has the DNA TGTGCCAGTAGTATTCCCATCGGACAGATGCTCATGAACACTGAAGCTTTCTTT.

The chain has TRBV27 and TRBJ1-4, with D hard to call. The CDR3 is 15 amino acids. Germline CDR1 is MNHEY and CDR2 is SMNVEV (reference sequence). Trimming took off 7 bases at V and 10 bases at J, with 22 bases between the two ends. CDR3 region: CASTSLHGERGKLFF. The CDR3 DNA follows: TGTGCCAGCACCTCGCTTCACGGGGAGAGAGGAAAACTGTTTTTT.

This clone was observed once. This sample includes further DNA sequences coding for the same CDR3. J is TRBJ1-1 and V is TRBV19, with D possibly matching TRBD1 (5 bases). The CDR3 contains 13 residues. Germline V lookup: CDR1 LNHDA, CDR2 SQIVND (reference sequence). Trimming pared 6 bases from V and 3 bases from J, leaving 11 bases between. This CDR3 reads CASSGTGDTEAFF. The CDR3 DNA reads as TGTGCCAGTAGCGGGACGGGGGACACTGAAGCTTTCTTT.

The chain carries TRBV6-5 and TRBJ1-1; D might be TRBD1 (6 bases). The length of the CDR3 is 14 residues. V dropped 6 bases and J dropped 11 bases, with 22 bases sitting between them. The germline V gene encodes CDR1 MNHEY and CDR2 SVGAGI. In DNA, the CDR3 is TGTGCCAGCAGACGGACAGAGATTGAGTTAAAGGCTTTCTTT. This sequence encodes CASRRTEIELKAFF.

The chain joins TRBV30 to TRBJ1-2, with 7 bases aligning to TRBD1. J was trimmed by 4 bases and V by 2 bases; bases with no gene match: 7. The CDR3 has 14 residues. CDR1 GTSNPN and CDR2 SVGIG come from the germline V gene (reference sequence). CDR3 DNA sequence: TGTGCCTGGAGTTACAGGGGCTCGATCTATGGCTACACCTTC. It specifies CAWSYRGSIYGYTF. The full variable domain, completed using reference TRBV30 and TRBJ1-2, is SQTIHQWPATLVQPVGSPLSLECTVEGTSNPNLYWYRQAAGRGLQLLFYSVGIGQISSEVPQNLSASRPQDRQFILSSKKLLLSDSGFYLCAWSYRGSIYGYTFGSGTRLTVV.

The rearrangement links TRBV4-2 to TRBJ1-3; 8 nucleotides line up with TRBD1. The germline V gene encodes CDR1 LGHNA and CDR2 YNFKEQ. V lost 4 bases and J lost 5; bases outside the gene matches: 13. CDR3 length equals 17 residues. The CDR3: CASSPSLDRVGRNTIYF. The CDR3 nucleotides read TGTGCCAGCAGCCCAAGTTTGGACAGGGTTGGTAGAAACACCATATATTTT.